This T cell receptor (beta chain) was identified during a study of cytomegalovirus exposure and HLA in healthy donors. Points from the study as a whole: Reported performance of the classifier showed diagnosis of cytomegalovirus status with high specificity and sensitivity. A likely sequencing artifact accounted for one observed cluster of highly shared sequence variants. TRBV6-2, TRBV6-3 and some other V segments were excluded as indistinguishable.

Comment on this clone: Its matching antigen is unknown.

Germline CDR1 SGHTA, CDR2 FQGTGA. The CDR3 is 15 residues long. The V segment lost 5 bases and the J segment 4 bases; nucleotides outside the gene matches: 5. The PCR had 60 Vbeta and 13 Jbeta primers. The method was immunoSEQ multiplex PCR; TCRdb's version includes in-frame clones alone and lacks a portion of them. The profile shows some 150,000 clones, approximately 80% of them singletons. This sequence originates from a man between 25 and 39 years old in good health and CMV-seropositive. The sequenced sample consisted of PBMCs. The rearrangement links TRBV7-3 to TRBJ2-1; TRBD2 agrees at 10 bases. The DNA of the CDR3 is TGTGCCAGCAGCGCCTTAGCGGGGGGATACAATGAGCAGTTCTTC. Translated, it gives CASSALAGGYNEQFF. Using reference TRBV7-3 and TRBJ2-1 for the parts outside the CDR3, the full variable domain is GAGVSQTPSNKVTEKGKYVELRCDPISGHTALYWYRQSLGQGPEFLIYFQGTGAADDSGLPNDRFFAVRPEGSVSTLKIQRTERGDSAVYLCASSALAGGYNEQFFGPGTRLTVL.